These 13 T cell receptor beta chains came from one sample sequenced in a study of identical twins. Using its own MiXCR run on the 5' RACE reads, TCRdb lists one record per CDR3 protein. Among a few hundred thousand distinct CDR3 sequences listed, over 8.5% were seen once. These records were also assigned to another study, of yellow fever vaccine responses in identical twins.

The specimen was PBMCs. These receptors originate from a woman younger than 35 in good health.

CDR3 sequence: CASSAGTSGTYEQYF. DNA for the CDR3: TGTGCCAGCAGCGCCGGGACTAGCGGCACCTACGAGCAGTACTTC. The chain has TRBV12-3 or TRBV12-4 and TRBJ2-7, with 11 bases lining up with TRBD2. The CDR3 is 15 amino acids. J gave up 2 bases and V 6 bases, and 6 bases lay outside the gene matches.

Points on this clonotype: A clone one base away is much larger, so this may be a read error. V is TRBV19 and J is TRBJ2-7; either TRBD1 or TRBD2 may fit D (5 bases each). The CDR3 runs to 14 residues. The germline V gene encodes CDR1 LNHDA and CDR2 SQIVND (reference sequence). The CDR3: CAGSTQRTSYEQYF. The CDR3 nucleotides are TGTGCCGGTAGTACCCAGCGGACATCCTACGAGCAGTACTTC.

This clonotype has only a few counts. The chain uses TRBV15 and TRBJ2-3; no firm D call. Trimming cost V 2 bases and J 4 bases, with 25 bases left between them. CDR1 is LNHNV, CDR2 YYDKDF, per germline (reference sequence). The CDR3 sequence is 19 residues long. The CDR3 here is CATSRKKDDLFTTSDTQYF. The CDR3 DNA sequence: TGTGCCACCAGCAGAAAGAAGGACGACCTCTTTACGACCTCAGATACGCAGTATTTT.

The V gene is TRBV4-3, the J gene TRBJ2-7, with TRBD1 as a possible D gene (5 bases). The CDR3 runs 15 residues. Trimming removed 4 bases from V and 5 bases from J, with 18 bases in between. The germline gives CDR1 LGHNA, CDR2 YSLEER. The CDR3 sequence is CASSLALVGRDEQYF. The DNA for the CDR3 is TGCGCCAGCAGCCTGGCCCTTGTGGGGCGCGACGAGCAGTACTTC.

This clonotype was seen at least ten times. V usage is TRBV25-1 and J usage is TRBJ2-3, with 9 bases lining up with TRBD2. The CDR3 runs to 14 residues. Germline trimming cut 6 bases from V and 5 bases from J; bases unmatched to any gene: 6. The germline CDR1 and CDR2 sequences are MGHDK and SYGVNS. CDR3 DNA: TGTGCCAGCAGCCTAGCGGGGATGGGAGATACGCAGTATTTT. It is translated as CASSLAGMGDTQYF. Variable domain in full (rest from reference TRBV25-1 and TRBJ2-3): EADIYQTPRYLVIGTGKKITLECSQTMGHDKMYWYQQDPGMELHLIHYSYGVNSTEKGDLSSESTVSRIRTEHFPLTLESARPSHTSQYLCASSLAGMGDTQYFGPGTRLTVL.

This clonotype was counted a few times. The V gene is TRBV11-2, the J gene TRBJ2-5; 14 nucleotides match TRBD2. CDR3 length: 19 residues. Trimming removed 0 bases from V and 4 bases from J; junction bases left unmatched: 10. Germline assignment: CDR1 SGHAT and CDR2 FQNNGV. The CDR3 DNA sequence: TGTGCCAGCAGCTTAGAAAGGAGGGGACTAGCGGGGGTTCGAGAGACCCAGTACTTC. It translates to CASSLERRGLAGVRETQYF.

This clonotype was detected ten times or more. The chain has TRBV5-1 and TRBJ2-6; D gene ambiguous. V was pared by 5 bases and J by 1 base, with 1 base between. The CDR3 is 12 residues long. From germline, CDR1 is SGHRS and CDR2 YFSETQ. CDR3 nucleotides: TGCGCCAGCAGGTCTGGGGCCAACGTCCTGACTTTC. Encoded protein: CASRSGANVLTF.

This CDR3 reads CASSYLRNTGELFF. In DNA form, the CDR3 reads TGTGCCAGCAGTTACTTAAGGAACACCGGGGAGCTGTTTTTT. This sequence joins TRBV6-2 or TRBV6-3 and TRBJ2-2, with D unresolved. The CDR3 has 14 residues. Germline V CDR1 and CDR2: MNHEY, SVGEGT. V was trimmed by 1 base and J by 1 base, leaving 4 bases between them.

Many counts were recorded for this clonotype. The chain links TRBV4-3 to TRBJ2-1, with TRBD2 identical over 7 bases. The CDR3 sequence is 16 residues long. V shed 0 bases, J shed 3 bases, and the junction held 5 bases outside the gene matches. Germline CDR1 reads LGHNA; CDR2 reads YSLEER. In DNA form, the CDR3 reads TGCGCCAGCAGCCAAGATTTCCGGGAGGTCTACAATGAGCAGTTCTTC. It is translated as CASSQDFREVYNEQFF.

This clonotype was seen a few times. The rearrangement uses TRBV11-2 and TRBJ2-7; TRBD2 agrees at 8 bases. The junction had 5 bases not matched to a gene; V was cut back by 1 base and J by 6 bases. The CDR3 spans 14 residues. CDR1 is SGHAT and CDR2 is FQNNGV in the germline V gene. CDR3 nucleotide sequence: TGTGCCAGCAGCTTAGCGGGGGGGCCCTCCGAGCAGTACTTC. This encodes CASSLAGGPSEQYF.

The CDR3, as DNA: TGTGCCAGCAGTTTACTCGCAGCGAACACTGAAGCTTTCTTT. Translating gives CASSLLAANTEAFF. The J gene is TRBJ1-1, the V gene TRBV27, with D unresolved. Trimming cost V 2 bases and J 1 base, with 8 bases left between them. Germline lookup yields CDR1 MNHEY and CDR2 SMNVEV (reference sequence). This CDR3 region has 14 residues.

The CDR3 loop reads CAWGGASSYNEQFF. DNA for the CDR3: TGTGCCTGGGGGGGGGCGAGCTCCTACAATGAGCAGTTCTTC. This rearrangement joins TRBV30 to TRBJ2-1; weak D call: TRBD2 (7 bases). V was trimmed by 5 bases and J by 0 bases, leaving 11 bases between them. The CDR3 length is 14 residues. Germline V gene sequence: CDR1 GTSNPN, CDR2 SVGIG (reference sequence).

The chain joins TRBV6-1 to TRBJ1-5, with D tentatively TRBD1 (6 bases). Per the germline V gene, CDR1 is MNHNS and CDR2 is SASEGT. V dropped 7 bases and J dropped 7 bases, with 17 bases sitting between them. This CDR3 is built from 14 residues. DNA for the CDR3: TGTGCCAGCAACTCGGCCCGGGGGCAGCAGCCCCAGCATTTT. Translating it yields CASNSARGQQPQHF.